A single sample gave rise to the 29 T cell receptor beta chains below, sequenced in a study of spatial heterogeneity in lung cancer (dated by TCRdb to between 2018 and 2021). Read against the paper, the sample's time point label means: sample taken at primary tumor resection. Libraries were prepared through 5' RACE. Data came from a NextSeq 500. Using fastp at Q25 and MiXCR, TCRdb reprocessed the public reads and kept productive beta chains. CDR3 protein sequences are deduplicated, and each keeps its most common genes and DNA. The sample table records nearly 80,000 distinct CDR3 sequences; approximately 8% of these occur just once. The top ten constitute roughly 7% of the sample. Sequencing used PBMCs, obtained at surgery. The receptor source for this set is a male donor with early-stage non-small cell lung cancer.

This clonotype was seen repeatedly, ten times or more. The V call is TRBV7-2, the J call TRBJ2-5; D is perhaps TRBD2 (6 bases). This CDR3 is built from 18 residues. With 5 bases removed from V and 5 bases from J, the gap between germline ends came to 27 bases. The germline gives CDR1 SGHTA, CDR2 FQGNSA. CDR3 nucleotides: TGTGCCAGCAGCCCCCGGGGAGTGGGAGGACGAGTTGGGGAGACCCAGTACTTC. Amino acid sequence: CASSPRGVGGRVGETQYF.

This clonotype has a count of ten or more. The chain combines TRBV20-1 with TRBJ2-7, with 13 bases identical to TRBD2. CDR3 length equals 15 residues. The V and J ends lost 0 bases and 2 bases, in that order; junction bases with no gene match: 1. CDR1 is DFQATT, CDR2 SNEGSKA, per germline (reference sequence). The CDR3: CSARDGTSGTYEQYF. The CDR3 DNA reads as TGCAGTGCTAGAGATGGGACTAGCGGGACCTACGAGCAGTACTTC.

The chain joins TRBV2 to TRBJ2-1; 11 bases map to TRBD2. The CDR3 runs 16 residues. V lost 6 bases to trimming and J lost 10 bases; unmatched junction nucleotides: 14. Germline V gene data show CDR1 as SNHLY and CDR2 as FYNNEI. The DNA of the CDR3 is TGTGCCAGCAGCCCACGACTAGCGGGAACCTTGGGCGAGCAGTTCTTC. This codes for CASSPRLAGTLGEQFF. The complete variable domain, with remaining parts taken from reference TRBV2 and TRBJ2-1, reads EPEVTQTPSHQVTQMGQEVILRCVPISNHLYFYWYRQILGQKVEFLVSFYNNEISEKSEIFDDQFSVERPDGSNFTLKIRSTKLEDSAMYFCASSPRLAGTLGEQFFGPGTRLTVL.

This clonotype was recorded many times. The V call is TRBV5-1, the J call TRBJ1-5, with D uncertain. CDR3 length: 15 amino acids. V dropped 4 bases and J dropped 0 bases, with 11 bases sitting between them. Germline V lookup: CDR1 SGHRS, CDR2 YFSETQ. CDR3 protein: CASSESDYSNQPQHF. The DNA of the CDR3 is TGCGCCAGCAGCGAAAGCGATTATAGCAATCAGCCCCAGCATTTT.

In its sample, this clonotype was seen many times. The chain recombines TRBV5-6 with TRBJ1-1; D might be TRBD1 (5 bases). Looked up from germline, CDR1 is SGHDT and CDR2 is YYEEEE. This CDR3 is 16 amino acids long. V lost 0 bases, J lost 2 bases, and 14 bases lay in between. CDR3 bases: TGTGCCAGCAGCTTGGATAAAGGGACGGTAAACACTGAAGCTTTCTTT. This codes for CASSLDKGTVNTEAFF.

The sample holds many counts of this clonotype. This chain connects TRBV11-3 to TRBJ2-7; the match to TRBD1 covers 9 bases. Losses at the gene ends were 5 bases for V and 6 bases for J; bases not matched to a gene: 11. Germline values: CDR1 SGHNT, CDR2 YENEEA. The length of the CDR3 is 15 residues. CDR3 bases: TGTGCCAGCAGCGCCCACCCCGGGACAGGGACCGAGCAGTACTTC. Translating it yields CASSAHPGTGTEQYF.

The rearrangement joins TRBV7-8 to TRBJ2-1; D remains ambiguous. Trimming stripped 1 base from V and 14 bases from J, with 9 bases between. Per germline, CDR1 SGHVS and CDR2 FQNEAQ. The CDR3 is made up of 11 amino acids. CDR3 sequence reads: CASSLVRREFF. The DNA of the CDR3 is TGTGCCAGCAGCTTAGTACGCCGGGAGTTCTTC.

The table lists this clonotype with many counts. V gene TRBV6-2 or TRBV6-3 combines with J gene TRBJ2-1; possibly TRBD2 for D (5 bases). CDR3 size: 16 residues. Germline V CDR1 and CDR2: MNHEY, SVGEGT. Between the trimmed V and J ends, which lost 0 bases and 0 bases, there was a span of 9 bases. CDR3 sequence reads: CASSYSAVSSYNEQFF. CDR3 DNA sequence: TGTGCCAGCAGTTACTCAGCGGTGAGCTCCTACAATGAGCAGTTCTTC.

This clonotype was observed many times. V usage is TRBV10-3 and J usage is TRBJ2-7, with 14 bases that match TRBD2. CDR3 length: 15 amino acids. Germline loops: CDR1 ENHRY, CDR2 SYGVKD. V dropped 0 bases and J dropped 6; count of bases not matched to a gene: 1. The CDR3 nucleotides are TGTGCCATCAGTGAGTCGACTAGCGGGAGGGGCGAGCAGTACTTC. Translating it yields CAISESTSGRGEQYF.

This clonotype was counted only a few times. The chain has TRBV7-9 and TRBJ2-7, with D uncertain. V lost 1 base and J 3 bases, leaving 7 bases between the germline ends. The CDR3 spans 13 residues. Germline V gene data show CDR1 as SEHNR and CDR2 as FQNEAQ (reference sequence). DNA of the CDR3: TGTGCCAGCAGCTTAGATTGGGACTACGAGCAGTACTTC. This sequence encodes CASSLDWDYEQYF.

This clonotype was seen a handful of times. The gene calls are TRBV3-1 and TRBJ1-2; 10 nucleotides agree with TRBD1. CDR3 length: 15 residues. Germline loops: CDR1 LGHDT, CDR2 YNNKEL (reference sequence). V was clipped by 5 bases and J by 7 bases; unmatched bases: 10. Here the CDR3 reads CASSSPGQGTPGYTF. Written as DNA, the CDR3 is TGTGCCAGCAGCTCACCGGGACAGGGGACACCTGGCTACACCTTC.

V is TRBV12-3 or TRBV12-4 and J is TRBJ2-1; no reliable D call. Trimming left V 5 bases short and J 7 bases short, with 15 bases between. The CDR3 consists of 14 residues. The CDR3 spells CASSPQRSGNEQFF. Written as DNA, the CDR3 is TGTGCCAGCAGTCCCCAGCGTAGTGGTAATGAGCAGTTCTTC.

This clonotype was seen more than once but under ten times. The rearrangement joins TRBV12-3 or TRBV12-4 to TRBJ1-2, with D possibly being TRBD1 (5 bases). Trimming stripped 6 bases from V and 4 bases from J, with 12 bases between. The length of the CDR3 is 13 residues. The CDR3 region has the DNA TGTGCCAGCAGCCCGACAGACTTCTATGGCTACACCTTC. Its protein is CASSPTDFYGYTF.

This clonotype occurred many times. The chain carries TRBV19 and TRBJ2-1; D is uncertain. V was shortened by 5 bases and J by 2 bases, with 7 bases between the two germline ends. Germline V gives CDR1 LNHDA, CDR2 SQIVND (reference sequence). This CDR3 region has 13 residues. The CDR3 DNA reads TGTGCCAGTAGTCTCGACACCTACAATGAGCAGTTCTTC. Translation gives CASSLDTYNEQFF.

The rearrangement joins TRBV12-3 or TRBV12-4 to TRBJ1-2; no definite D call. Between the trimmed V and J ends, which lost 8 bases and 8 bases, there was a span of 18 bases. This CDR3 comprises 13 residues. The CDR3 coding sequence is TGTGCCAGCTCAGAGGGAGGGTACGACGGCTACACCTTC. Residues: CASSEGGYDGYTF.

This chain connects TRBV20-1 to TRBJ1-1; possible D gene TRBD1, 6 bases. This CDR3 comprises 15 residues. The germline CDR1 and CDR2 sequences are DFQATT and SNEGSKA (reference sequence). The ends were cut back, 0 bases at V and 5 bases at J, with 16 bases in the middle. CDR3 sequence (DNA): TGCAGTGCTAGAGATTGGGGGGGCGCGGAAACTGAAGCTTTCTTT. Translating it yields CSARDWGGAETEAFF.

The chain combines TRBV12-3 or TRBV12-4 with TRBJ1-1, with TRBD1 identical over 9 bases. The CDR3 length is 14 residues. V shed 5 bases, J shed 5 bases, and the junction held 6 bases outside the gene matches. The CDR3 here is CASSRWTGVTEAFF. As DNA, the CDR3 is TGTGCCAGCAGTAGATGGACAGGGGTAACTGAAGCTTTCTTT.

This clonotype has just a few counts. The chain is built from TRBV6-5 and TRBJ2-1; 7 bases are a match to TRBD1. The V segment lost 5 bases and the J segment 2 bases; nucleotides outside the gene matches: 6. Per the germline V gene, CDR1 is MNHEY and CDR2 is SVGAGI. The CDR3 has 15 amino acids. CDR3 region: CASSQRQGTYNEQFF. CDR3 sequence (DNA): TGTGCCAGCAGTCAAAGACAGGGTACCTACAATGAGCAGTTCTTC.

A few counts support this clonotype. The gene calls are TRBV9 and TRBJ2-2; 8 bases line up with TRBD1. This CDR3 is built from 17 residues. CDR1 and CDR2 from the germline V gene are SGDLS and YYNGEE. V was clipped by 2 bases and J by 5 bases; unmatched bases: 11. DNA of the CDR3: TGTGCCAGCAGCGTCAAAGACAGGGGCGCACGGACCGGGGAGCTGTTTTTT. It codes for CASSVKDRGARTGELFF.

The rearrangement uses TRBV15 and TRBJ2-7; a possible D gene is TRBD2 (5 bases). Trimming removed 2 bases from V and 2 bases from J, with 16 bases in between. The length of the CDR3 is 16 residues. Germline V gene data show CDR1 as LNHNV and CDR2 as YYDKDF (reference sequence). The CDR3 sequence is CATSRPSSGSTYEQYF. The CDR3 DNA is TGTGCCACCAGCAGACCCTCGAGCGGATCGACCTACGAGCAGTACTTC.

There are many counts of this clonotype. The V gene is TRBV6-6, the J gene TRBJ1-2; D uncertain. The germline V gene encodes CDR1 MNHNY and CDR2 SVGAGI (reference sequence). The CDR3 is 15 amino acids. The ends were cut back, 6 bases at V and 0 bases at J, with 14 bases in the middle. The CDR3 DNA is TGTGCCAGCAGCCTAAAGGGTGGGACTAACTATGGCTACACCTTC. It translates to CASSLKGGTNYGYTF.

This clonotype has ten or more counts. This chain joins TRBV19 and TRBJ2-1, with 7 bases aligning to TRBD1. CDR1 is LNHDA, CDR2 SQIVND, per germline (reference sequence). The CDR3 totals 13 residues. V shed 5 bases, J shed 10 bases, and the junction held 8 bases outside the gene matches. The CDR3 is CASSSRQGFEQFF. The CDR3 DNA is TGTGCCAGTAGTTCCAGACAGGGATTCGAGCAGTTCTTC.

This clonotype was detected only a few times. The rearrangement uses TRBV14 and TRBJ1-1; possible D gene TRBD1, 5 bases. The CDR3 loop spans 14 amino acids. V gave up 4 bases and J gave up 0 bases, with 9 bases separating them. CDR1 is SGHDN, CDR2 FVKESK, per germline. CDR3 residues: CASSLDSLNTEAFF. In nucleotides, the CDR3 is TGTGCCAGCAGCCTCGACAGTCTGAACACTGAAGCTTTCTTT. The variable domain in full, with the rest retrieved from reference TRBV14 and TRBJ1-1, is EAGVTQFPSHSVIEKGQTVTLRCDPISGHDNLYWYRRVMGKEIKFLLHFVKESKQDESGMPNNRFLAERTGGTYSTLKVQPAELEDSGVYFCASSLDSLNTEAFFGQGTRLTVV.

The V gene is TRBV11-2, the J gene TRBJ1-2, with D possibly being TRBD1 (6 bases). Germline values: CDR1 SGHAT, CDR2 FQNNGV. CDR3 length equals 15 residues. V was trimmed by 1 base and J by 4 bases, leaving 13 bases between them. The CDR3 DNA reads as TGTGCCAGCAGCTTAGCTGGACAGCCGTTCTATGGCTACACCTTC. Translated, it gives CASSLAGQPFYGYTF. Full variable domain (outside the CDR3, taken from reference TRBV11-2 and TRBJ1-2): EAGVAQSPRYKIIEKRQSVAFWCNPISGHATLYWYQQILGQGPKLLIQFQNNGVVDDSQLPKDRFSAERLKGVDSTLKIQPAKLEDSAVYLCASSLAGQPFYGYTFGSGTRLTVV.

This clonotype was observed at least ten times. This chain connects TRBV6-5 to TRBJ2-1, with D tentatively TRBD1 or TRBD2 (5 bases each). The CDR3 sequence is 16 residues long. Deletions cut 7 bases from V and 4 bases from J, with 20 bases between. CDR1 and CDR2 from the germline V gene are MNHEY and SVGAGI. CDR3 sequence: CASTPSGAELYNEQFF. DNA of the CDR3: TGTGCCAGCACTCCGTCCGGGGCGGAATTGTACAATGAGCAGTTCTTC.

In DNA, the CDR3 is TGTGCCAGCAGTTTATATGGGACAGGATTTAACTACGAGCAGTACTTC. Its translation: CASSLYGTGFNYEQYF. The chain couples TRBV27 to TRBJ2-7; the match to TRBD1 covers 8 bases. This CDR3 is built from 16 residues. V was clipped by 1 base and J by 3 bases; unmatched bases: 8. Germline lookup yields CDR1 MNHEY and CDR2 SMNVEV (reference sequence).

This clonotype was recorded a few times. V gene TRBV7-3 combines with J gene TRBJ2-1; D ambiguous. Germline V gene data show CDR1 as SGHTA and CDR2 as FQGTGA. V shed 2 bases and J shed 4 bases, with 15 bases lying between them. The CDR3 length is 16 residues. This CDR3 is CASSLEPTTVYNEQFF. Here the CDR3 DNA reads TGTGCCAGCAGCTTAGAACCGACAACAGTGTACAATGAGCAGTTCTTC.

J is TRBJ1-3 and V is TRBV5-1; D is perhaps TRBD1 (5 bases). Germline lookup yields CDR1 SGHRS and CDR2 YFSETQ. V was shortened by 0 bases and J by 3 bases, with 13 bases between the two germline ends. The length of the CDR3 is 16 residues. DNA for the CDR3: TGCGCCAGCAGCTTGGCCCCCCAGACAGTTGGAAACACCATATATTTT. This codes for CASSLAPQTVGNTIYF.

This clonotype was detected only a few times. The V gene is TRBV7-3, the J gene TRBJ1-1, with TRBD1 as a possible D gene (5 bases). In germline, CDR1 is SGHTA, CDR2 FQGTGA. The V gene lost 1 base and the J gene lost 7 bases, with 13 bases spanning the gap. The CDR3 totals 14 residues. The CDR3 region has the DNA TGTGCCAGCAGCTTAAAGTCAGGGACCGGTGAAGCTTTCTTT. Translation gives CASSLKSGTGEAFF.